The clone carrying this T cell receptor (beta chain) has more than one count but fewer than ten. The target antigen is unknown. These data come from a study of identical twins. Whole-study findings and limits: Possibly, invariant MAIT and iNKT cells partly confounded zero-insertion analyses.

CDR3 length: 15 amino acids. Germline CDR1 is LNHDA and CDR2 is SQIVND (reference sequence). J lost 4 bases, V lost 3 bases, and 9 bases had no gene match. With template switching, a universal primer site was added, and the cDNA carried unique molecular identifiers. TCRdb reprocessed the 5' RACE reads with MiXCR, giving one entry per CDR3 protein. The table has hundreds of thousands of distinct CDR3 sequences, about a fifth seen once. The same specimen was also included in a second study, on yellow fever vaccine responses in identical twins.

Sequenced: CD4+ T cells sorted from blood. The clonotype originates from a woman aged 18-35 years in good health. J is TRBJ2-7 and V is TRBV19; the match to TRBD2 covers 7 bases. The CDR3 spells CASSITGLGPYEQYF. Here the CDR3 DNA reads TGTGCCAGTAGTATCACTGGACTAGGCCCTTACGAGCAGTACTTC.